This TCR beta chain appears in the sequencing data of a study of response to subunit inactivated influenza vaccine. This clonotype was detected a few times. One entry per CDR3 protein, called by TCRdb with MiXCR from the RT-PCR reads. Of over 450,000 distinct CDR3 sequences in the sample, under 15% were seen once. Sequenced here: PBMCs from blood, sampled 40 to 50 days after vaccination. This clonotype was sampled from a man aged 50 to 59 who received an inactivated influenza vaccine.

The CDR3 here is CASSLGTSGTTNEQFF. In DNA, the CDR3 is TGTGCCAGCAGTTTAGGGACTAGCGGGACGACCAATGAGCAGTTCTTC. This chain uses TRBV27 with TRBJ2-1; 13 bases line up with TRBD2. J gave up 6 bases and V 2 bases, and 4 bases lay outside the gene matches. The CDR3 covers 16 residues. Looked up from germline, CDR1 is MNHEY and CDR2 is SMNVEV (reference sequence).